This TCR beta chain was found in a study of blood T cell repertoires in COVID-19. In the study overall: The United States, Italy and Spain supplied acute and convalescent COVID-19 samples. Nucleic acid was either cDNA or gDNA, and it came from T cells, B-cell-depleted T cells, or PBMCs.

The germline V gene has CDR1 KGHDR and CDR2 SFDVKD. V lost 3 bases and J 7 bases, leaving 9 bases between the germline ends. This CDR3 spans 12 amino acids. Per the study methods: Amplifying reference gene primers gave estimates of nucleated cell counts. Profiling relied on immunoSEQ multiplex PCR, and the TCRdb table lists in-frame clones only, not all of them. Clone size and the V and J calls come from that table; the DNA yielded D and trimming. This repertoire shows 95,000 to 110,000 clones, around 89% found once; its top ten account for 4.9%. Sequenced sample: peripheral blood. This clonotype was sampled from a man aged 35 to 55 with active or convalescent COVID-19. The chain combines TRBV24-1 with TRBJ2-7; D gene ambiguous. The CDR3 sequence: CATSDGAREQYF. The DNA for the CDR3 is TGTGCCACCAGTGATGGAGCGAGGGAGCAGTACTTC.